A selection of T cell receptor beta chains follows, all from one sample in a study of siplizumab effects on memory and regulatory T cells. Profiled with immunoSEQ multiplex PCR; TCRdb holds only in-frame clones, not every one. The data hold 65,000 to 85,000 clones, with 93% observed a single time. Material: CD8+ T cells sorted from blood. The origin of the receptors is a human donor in good health. Each CDR3 is given with its conserved first and last residue. The D gene is left open where the match is weak. Where a row states a size, it is once, few, many or the class of an expanded clone; other rows omit it.

v_call	j_call	d_call	clone_size	cdr3_aa	cdr3_nt
TRBV5-5	TRBJ1-2	.	few	CASSLWDAEGLTF	TGTGCCAGCAGCTTGTGGGACGCCGAAGGGCTCACCTTC
TRBV6-5	TRBJ1-1	.	.	CASSYGTEAFF	TGTGCCAGCAGTTACGGCACTGAAGCTTTCTTT
TRBV7-9	TRBJ2-7	TRBD1	.	CASSEWDRPYEQYF	TGTGCCAGCAGCGAATGGGACAGACCCTACGAGCAGTACTTC
TRBV5-1	TRBJ2-7	TRBD1	.	CASSSSDRGYEQYF	TGCGCCAGCAGCTCATCGGACAGGGGATACGAGCAGTACTTC
TRBV2	TRBJ2-7	TRBD1	once	CASSGGQGVLSAYEQYF	TGTGCCAGCAGTGGGGGACAGGGGGTCTTGAGCGCCTACGAGCAGTACTTC
TRBV27	TRBJ2-3	.	.	CASSPEGGILRTDTQYF	TGTGCCAGCAGCCCAGAGGGGGGAATTCTTCGCACAGATACGCAGTATTTT
TRBV9	TRBJ2-7	.	.	CASSVDLSSYEQYF	TGTGCCAGCAGCGTGGACTTGAGCTCCTACGAGCAGTACTTC
TRBV6-1	TRBJ1-1	.	.	CASSERPAYLNTEAFF	TGTGCCAGCAGTGAACGGCCGGCTTACCTGAACACTGAAGCTTTCTTT
TRBV6-6	TRBJ2-7	.	.	CASSYQGLYEQYF	TGTGCCAGCAGTTATCAGGGCCTCTACGAGCAGTACTTC
TRBV9	TRBJ2-1	.	once	CASSVQGALSDEQFF	TGTGCCAGCAGCGTACAGGGAGCTTTATCAGATGAGCAGTTCTTC
TRBV4-3	TRBJ1-1	.	.	CASSQADGGLNTEAFF	TGCGCCAGCAGCCAAGCCGACGGGGGCTTGAACACTGAAGCTTTCTTT
TRBV6-1	TRBJ2-7	TRBD1	.	CASTGTGYYEQYF	TGTGCCAGCACCGGGACAGGGTACTACGAGCAGTACTTC
TRBV4-1	TRBJ1-5	.	.	CASSPLGQFNQPQHF	TGCGCCAGCAGCCCTTTAGGACAGTTCAATCAGCCCCAGCATTTT
TRBV28	TRBJ2-3	.	.	CASNPRGGVDTQYF	TGTGCCAGCAACCCCAGAGGGGGGGTGGATACGCAGTATTTT
TRBV6-5	TRBJ2-7	.	.	CASSVGTSYEQYF	TGTGCCAGCAGTGTGGGGACATCCTACGAGCAGTACTTC
TRBV19	TRBJ2-7	TRBD1	.	CASKPGTGNYEQYF	TGTGCCAGCAAACCCGGGACAGGGAACTACGAGCAGTACTTC
TRBV21-1	TRBJ1-2	.	.	CASSKGDRSGGGGYTF	TGTGCCAGCAGCAAAGGGGACCGGTCAGGGGGAGGGGGCTACACCTTC
TRBV6-5	TRBJ1-2	TRBD1	.	CASSYSYRGGYTF	TGTGCCAGCAGTTACTCATACAGGGGTGGCTACACCTTC
TRBV2	TRBJ2-5	TRBD1	.	CASSRTGRETQYF	TGTGCCAGCAGTAGGACAGGGCGGGAGACCCAGTACTTC
TRBV4-1	TRBJ2-7	TRBD1	.	CASSLPGQGPGEQYF	TGCGCCAGCAGCCTCCCGGGACAGGGACCGGGGGAGCAGTACTTC
TRBV9	TRBJ2-7	.	.	CASSAPGGDYEQYF	TGTGCCAGCAGCGCTCCAGGTGGGGACTACGAGCAGTACTTC
TRBV7-9	TRBJ2-7	.	.	CASSLDREGYEQYF	TGTGCCAGCAGCTTAGACAGGGAGGGCTACGAGCAGTACTTC
TRBV7-6	TRBJ1-4	.	.	CASSPWSGEKLFF	TGTGCCAGCAGCCCCTGGTCCGGGGAAAAACTGTTTTTT
TRBV11-1	TRBJ1-2	.	.	CASSHRDDYGYTF	TGTGCCAGCAGCCACCGGGACGACTATGGCTACACCTTC
TRBV7-2	TRBJ2-3	.	.	CASSWDFGDTQYF	TGTGCCAGCAGCTGGGACTTTGGGGATACGCAGTATTTT
TRBV4-3	TRBJ2-7	.	.	CASSQDLGGWYEQYF	TGCGCCAGCAGCCAAGATCTCGGGGGCTGGTACGAGCAGTACTTC
TRBV10-3	TRBJ1-2	.	.	CAITQSGEDGYTF	TGTGCCATCACCCAATCAGGGGAGGATGGCTACACCTTC
TRBV21-1	TRBJ2-7	.	.	CASSGPPAGYEQYF	TGTGCCAGCAGCGGCCCCCCAGCGGGGTACGAGCAGTACTTC
TRBV19	TRBJ2-1	TRBD2	.	CASNLGGVNNEQFF	TGTGCCAGTAATCTGGGGGGGGTCAACAATGAGCAGTTCTTC
TRBV7-3	TRBJ2-1	TRBD2	once	CASSFVAGGDEQFF	TGTGCCAGCAGCTTTGTAGCGGGGGGCGATGAGCAGTTCTTC
TRBV2	TRBJ1-4	.	.	CASSEGDSYNEKLFF	TGTGCCAGCAGTGAAGGAGACAGCTATAATGAAAAACTGTTTTTT
TRBV9	TRBJ2-7	TRBD1	.	CASSVETGSSYEQYF	TGTGCCAGCAGCGTAGAGACAGGGTCGTCGTACGAGCAGTACTTC
TRBV29-1	TRBJ1-1	TRBD1	few	CSVSQGAYAEAFF	TGCAGCGTTTCTCAGGGGGCGTACGCTGAAGCTTTCTTT
TRBV7-2	TRBJ1-1	.	.	CANSLLSMNTEAFF	TGTGCCAACAGCTTACTTTCGATGAACACTGAAGCTTTCTTT
TRBV19	TRBJ1-1	TRBD1	.	CASSIDGTGYTEAFF	TGTGCCAGTAGTATAGATGGGACAGGGTATACTGAAGCTTTCTTT
TRBV7-9	TRBJ2-3	TRBD2	.	CASSLTSGVVDTQYF	TGTGCCAGCAGCTTAACTAGCGGGGTGGTAGATACGCAGTATTTT
TRBV6-5	TRBJ2-7	.	.	CASSYSIGGEQYF	TGTGCCAGCAGTTACTCAATCGGGGGTGAGCAGTACTTC
TRBV29-1	TRBJ2-1	.	.	CSVVGRDTESSYNEQFF	TGCAGCGTTGTAGGGAGGGACACCGAGAGCTCCTACAATGAGCAGTTCTTC
TRBV7-9	TRBJ1-2	.	.	CASSTLTGDYGYTF	TGTGCCAGCAGCACTCTGACAGGTGACTATGGCTACACCTTC
TRBV9	TRBJ1-6	TRBD1	few	CASSVEAGGVNSPLHF	TGTGCCAGCAGCGTAGAGGCAGGGGGCGTTAATTCACCCCTCCACTTT